One and the same sample provided the 27 T cell receptor beta chains below, sequenced in a study of blood T cell repertoires in COVID-19. Profiled with immunoSEQ multiplex PCR; TCRdb holds only in-frame clones, not every one. The sample consists of approximately 70,000 clones, roughly 72% of them appearing once. The source material was peripheral blood. The source is a man aged 55 to 70 with COVID-19, enrolled during active disease.

This clone appeared a few times. The chain combines TRBV5-1 with TRBJ2-3; 8 bases line up with TRBD1. V lost 4 bases to trimming and J lost 4 bases; unmatched junction nucleotides: 5. From germline, CDR1 is SGHRS and CDR2 YFSETQ. The CDR3 consists of 14 residues. The CDR3 DNA reads TGCGCCAGCAGCCTACAGGGGGGCGCAGATACGCAGTATTTT. Its protein product is CASSLQGGADTQYF.

This sequence joins TRBV3-1 (or the pseudogene TRBV3-2) and TRBJ2-5, with a possible D match to TRBD1 (6 bases). Germline values: CDR1 LGHDT, CDR2 YNNKEL (reference sequence). The CDR3 is 14 residues long. The V end lost 4 bases, the J end lost 7 bases, and 16 bases lay between the germline ends. The CDR3 loop reads CASSPDRSFGTQYF. The DNA of the CDR3 is TGTGCCAGCAGCCCCGACAGGTCGTTCGGGACCCAGTACTTC.

J is TRBJ1-4 and V is TRBV5-5; D gene unclear. The V end lost 4 bases, the J end lost 5 bases, and 15 bases lay between the germline ends. This CDR3 has 15 residues. Germline CDR1 reads SGHKS; CDR2 reads YYEKEE (reference sequence). In DNA form, the CDR3 reads TGTGCCAGCAGCCCCCTAACCAGCAGGAATGAAAAACTGTTTTTT. It codes for CASSPLTSRNEKLFF.

This sequence joins TRBV6-5 and TRBJ1-2; 7 positions agree with TRBD1. V was pared by 4 bases and J by 3 bases, with 5 bases of the junction left unmatched. The germline V gene has CDR1 MNHEY and CDR2 SVGAGI. The CDR3 has 14 amino acids. The CDR3: CASSSGTDYYGYTF. The CDR3 nucleotides read TGTGCCAGCAGTTCGGGGACAGACTACTATGGCTACACCTTC.

The chain combines TRBV10-2 with TRBJ1-5; 9 positions match TRBD1. Germline CDR1 reads WSHSY; CDR2 reads SAAADI. The trim removed 0 bases at V and 8 bases at J, leaving 2 bases unmatched. The CDR3 loop spans 14 amino acids. The CDR3 nucleotides are TGCGCCAGCAGTGAGTCGGGACAGGGAGAGCCCCAGCATTTT. It encodes CASSESGQGEPQHF.

The rearrangement links TRBV28 to TRBJ1-2; no definite D call. Germline CDR1 reads MDHEN; CDR2 reads SYDVKM. V was pared by 8 bases and J by 4 bases, with 14 bases between. This CDR3 has 13 residues. CDR3 region: CASLQPAGYGYTF. The CDR3 nucleotides read TGTGCCAGCCTCCAACCAGCAGGCTATGGCTACACCTTC.

The count of this clone is one. The chain has TRBV24-1 and TRBJ2-2; 8 bases are shared with TRBD2. Germline CDR1 KGHDR, CDR2 SFDVKD. This CDR3 has 15 amino acids. Losses at the gene ends were 7 bases for V and 5 bases for J; bases not matched to a gene: 8. CDR3 residues: CATSRAGVRTGELFF. The DNA for the CDR3 is TGTGCCACCAGCCGAGCGGGAGTGAGGACCGGGGAGCTGTTTTTT.

The gene calls are TRBV10-3 and TRBJ2-2, with D hard to call. The CDR3 sequence is 13 residues long. V lost 7 bases and J 1 base, leaving 7 bases between the germline ends. Germline V lookup: CDR1 ENHRY, CDR2 SYGVKD. DNA of the CDR3: TGTGCCATCAAGGCGGAGAACACCGGGGAGCTGTTTTTT. Its translation is CAIKAENTGELFF.

The chain is built from TRBV27 and TRBJ2-5, with 8 nucleotides matching TRBD2. V shed 4 bases, J shed 5 bases, and the junction held 6 bases outside the gene matches. The CDR3 has 14 residues. Germline V lookup: CDR1 MNHEY, CDR2 SMNVEV (reference sequence). For the CDR3, the DNA is TGTGCCAGCAGTTCCCGCGGGGGGATGGAGACCCAGTACTTC. Amino acids: CASSSRGGMETQYF.

This clone was observed once. The chain joins TRBV18 to TRBJ2-2, with a tentative D call TRBD1 (5 bases). This CDR3 spans 16 amino acids. Germline-derived CDR1 and CDR2 are KGHSH and LQKENI. The ends were cut back, 6 bases at V and 4 bases at J, with 18 bases in the middle. The CDR3 region has the DNA TGTGCCAGCTCTCCTCAGGGAATGCTCCTCACCGGGGAGCTGTTTTTT. Protein sequence: CASSPQGMLLTGELFF.

V is TRBV6-2 or TRBV6-3 and J is TRBJ1-2; TRBD1 agrees at 10 bases. In germline, CDR1 is MNHEY, CDR2 SVGEGT. Trimming cost V 2 bases and J 2 bases; bases outside gene matches: 8. The CDR3 sequence is 17 residues long. The CDR3 DNA reads TGTGCCAGCAGTTACCAGCAAGGGACAGGGGCGAACTATGGCTACACCTTC. Its protein product is CASSYQQGTGANYGYTF.

The V call is TRBV5-1, the J call TRBJ1-2; 7 bases agree with TRBD1. This CDR3 has 14 amino acids. Per the germline V gene, CDR1 is SGHRS and CDR2 is YFSETQ. The V gene end was trimmed by 2 bases and the J gene end by 2 bases; junction bases not matched to a gene: 3. CDR3 amino acids: CASSFTTGNYGYTF. In DNA form, the CDR3 reads TGCGCCAGCAGCTTCACGACAGGGAACTATGGCTACACCTTC.

The chain combines TRBV6-5 with TRBJ2-7, with 7 positions matching TRBD2. V lost 5 bases, J lost 3 bases, and 10 bases stayed unmatched. This CDR3 is 15 amino acids long. CDR1 is MNHEY and CDR2 is SVGAGI in the germline V gene. CDR3 sequence: CASSPGRLAGYEQYF. The CDR3 DNA is TGTGCCAGCAGTCCAGGAAGACTAGCAGGCTACGAGCAGTACTTC.

The chain employs TRBV29-1 and TRBJ1-1, with 7 bases lining up with TRBD1. V lost 7 bases and J lost 4; bases outside the gene matches: 9. Germline lookup yields CDR1 SQVTM and CDR2 ANQGSEA. The CDR3 has 13 amino acids. CDR3 coding DNA: TGCAGCGCGGACGACAGGGTGGGCACTGAAGCTTTCTTT. Translation: CSADDRVGTEAFF. Full variable domain (outside the CDR3, taken from reference TRBV29-1 and TRBJ1-1): SAVISQKPSRDICQRGTSLTIQCQVDSQVTMMFWYRQQPGQSLTLIATANQGSEATYESGFVIDKFPISRPNLTFSTLTVSNMSPEDSSIYLCSADDRVGTEAFFGQGTRLTVV.

The V and J genes are TRBV10-3 and TRBJ1-2; 9 bases align to TRBD1. V was clipped by 3 bases and J by 2 bases; unmatched bases: 1. Germline V gene lookup returns CDR1 ENHRY and CDR2 SYGVKD. CDR3 size: 14 residues. This CDR3 reads CAISEGTGNYGYTF. CDR3 DNA: TGTGCCATCAGTGAAGGGACAGGGAACTATGGCTACACCTTC.

The chain recombines TRBV18 with TRBJ2-5; tentatively, D is TRBD2 (5 bases). The CDR3 length is 12 residues. Germline V gene sequence: CDR1 KGHSH, CDR2 LQKENI. V lost 2 bases and J 4 bases, leaving 5 bases between the germline ends. In nucleotides, the CDR3 is TGTGCCAGCTCACCAGAGGGAGAGACCCAGTACTTC. Its translation is CASSPEGETQYF.

V gene TRBV7-7 combines with J gene TRBJ1-4; 7 positions match TRBD1. CDR3 length: 13 residues. Germline assignment: CDR1 SSHAT and CDR2 FNYEAQ (reference sequence). V shed 5 bases and J 12 bases; nucleotides not matched to a gene: 9. CDR3 nucleotide sequence: TGTGCCAGCAGCATATATCAGGGGGAAGAACTGTTTTTT. Its protein product is CASSIYQGEELFF.

The genes are TRBV2 and TRBJ1-6; TRBD1 might be the D (5 bases). Germline assignment: CDR1 SNHLY and CDR2 FYNNEI. The CDR3 has 13 residues. Trimming took off 6 bases at V and 3 bases at J, with 6 bases between the two ends. The CDR3 protein is CASSTGYNSPLHF. As DNA, the CDR3 is TGTGCCAGCAGCACAGGCTATAATTCACCCCTCCACTTT.

This sequence joins TRBV6-5 and TRBJ1-2; perhaps TRBD1 as D (6 bases). CDR1 MNHEY and CDR2 SVGAGI come from the germline V gene. The CDR3 is made up of 13 amino acids. V lost 6 bases to trimming and J lost 6 bases, with 14 bases between them. The CDR3: CASSLQGFDGYTF. The DNA for the CDR3 is TGTGCCAGCAGCCTACAGGGCTTTGATGGCTACACCTTC.

The gene calls are TRBV10-2 and TRBJ2-7; TRBD2 is a possible D gene (6 bases). V was trimmed by 6 bases and J by 0 bases, leaving 12 bases between them. This CDR3 has 14 residues. CDR1 is WSHSY and CDR2 is SAAADI in the germline V gene. CDR3 nucleotide sequence: TGCGCCAGCAGGACTAGTCTTAGCTCCTACGAGCAGTACTTC. Protein product: CASRTSLSSYEQYF.

In nucleotides, the CDR3 is TGTGCCACCAGTGATACCGGGACTACTCGCGGGGAGCTGTTTTTT. Amino acid sequence: CATSDTGTTRGELFF. The genes are TRBV24-1 and TRBJ2-2; 7 nucleotides agree with TRBD2. V lost 3 bases, J lost 7 bases, and 7 bases stayed unmatched. The CDR3 totals 15 residues. Germline V gene data show CDR1 as KGHDR and CDR2 as SFDVKD.

CDR3 region: CASSSQGVRYGYTF. The CDR3 DNA is TGCGCCAGCAGCTCCCAGGGGGTGCGCTATGGCTACACCTTC. V usage is TRBV5-1 and J usage is TRBJ1-2; 7 bases are shared with TRBD1. J was trimmed by 4 bases and V by 3 bases; bases with no gene match: 6. The CDR3 runs to 14 residues. In germline, CDR1 is SGHRS, CDR2 YFSETQ.

The rearrangement links TRBV7-9 to TRBJ1-4, with a tentative D call TRBD1 (5 bases). This CDR3 has 11 residues. Germline CDR1 and CDR2: SEHNR and FQNEAQ (reference sequence). With 5 bases removed from V and 13 bases from J, the gap between germline ends came to 11 bases. CDR3 coding DNA: TGTGCCAGCAGCGGGGGGGTTAGACTGTTTTTT. Translated: CASSGGVRLFF.

This rearrangement joins TRBV19 to TRBJ2-3; 7 bases align to TRBD1. This CDR3 is built from 16 residues. Germline CDR1 is LNHDA and CDR2 is SQIVND (reference sequence). The V gene end was trimmed by 7 bases and the J gene end by 2 bases; junction bases not matched to a gene: 12. This CDR3 reads CASTKRGQGNTDTQYF. The DNA for the CDR3 is TGTGCCAGTACCAAAAGGGGGCAGGGGAACACAGATACGCAGTATTTT.

A few counts support this clone. The V call is TRBV19, the J call TRBJ1-5, with 8 positions matching TRBD1. V shed 8 bases, J shed 6 bases, and the junction held 6 bases outside the gene matches. Germline CDR1 and CDR2: LNHDA and SQIVND (reference sequence). The CDR3 runs to 13 residues. CDR3 residues: CASVRQGSQPQHF. In nucleotides, the CDR3 is TGTGCCAGTGTTAGACAGGGGAGTCAGCCCCAGCATTTT.

This clone appeared a few times. The chain couples TRBV7-9 to TRBJ2-1; 11 bases agree with TRBD2. V lost 11 bases to trimming and J lost 4 bases; unmatched junction nucleotides: 4. The CDR3 consists of 13 residues. Per germline, CDR1 SEHNR and CDR2 FQNEAQ (reference sequence). CDR3 loop: CASRLAGYNEQFF. The CDR3 nucleotides read TGTGCCTCAAGACTAGCGGGGTACAATGAGCAGTTCTTC.

The chain has TRBV5-4 and TRBJ2-7; D possibly corresponds to TRBD2 (6 bases). From germline, CDR1 is SGHNT and CDR2 YYREEE (reference sequence). Trimming left V 4 bases short and J 4 bases short, with 15 bases between. The CDR3 totals 14 residues. Here the CDR3 DNA reads TGTGCCAGCAGCCCCCCGGGACTGGGTTACGAGCAGTACTTC. It is translated as CASSPPGLGYEQYF. Filled out from reference TRBV5-4 and TRBJ2-7, the complete variable domain reads ETGVTQSPTHLIKTRGQQVTLRCSSQSGHNTVSWYQQALGQGPQFIFQYYREEENGRGNFPPRFSGLQFPNYSSELNVNALELDDSALYLCASSPPGLGYEQYFGPGTRLTVT.